The clone carrying this T cell receptor (beta chain) showed up just once. The V and J ends lost 6 bases and 0 bases respectively, with 6 bases between them. CDR3 length: 12 amino acids. Using unique molecular identifiers, the investigators prepared the TCRbeta library. TCRdb called the PCR reads again in MiXCR, with one record for every CDR3 protein. Of approximately 520,000 distinct CDR3 sequences listed, over 25% were seen once; the top ten hold approximately 2.3%. This sample was included in a study of T-cell reconstitution after alpha-beta-depleted transplantation in children. The chain employs TRBV12-3 or TRBV12-4 and TRBJ2-7, with unresolved D. The clonotype comes from a human donor who donated a stem cell graft to a child with aplastic anemia. Sequencing was performed on PBMCs from the stem cell graft donor, taken from the stem cell graft. The DNA of the CDR3 is TGTGCCAGCAGGTCAGCCTCCTACGAGCAGTACTTC. It specifies CASRSASYEQYF.